This T cell receptor (beta chain) was profiled in a study of T cell responses to AZD1222 COVID-19 vaccine. Study-level information: Pooling covered second doses at about 4 or about 12 weeks.

Study-level points and caveats: Two AZD1222 doses significantly raised spike-specific TCR breadth and depth over controls.

A word on this clone: Its antigen is unidentified.

TCRdb's table, derived via immunoSEQ multiplex PCR, lists solely in-frame clones and lacks some. The sample records 130,000 or so clones, approximately 85% being singletons. The germline V gene encodes CDR1 MNHNY and CDR2 SVGAGI (reference sequence). V lost 6 bases, J lost 5 bases, and 9 bases stayed unmatched. This CDR3 comprises 15 residues. This material consisted of peripheral blood, taken on day 0 of AZD1222 vaccination. The TCR sequence derives from an adult in good health. The genes are TRBV6-6 and TRBJ2-2; 7 bases match TRBD1. Here the CDR3 DNA reads TGTGCCAGCAGCCCAGACAGGGATCGGACCGGGGAGCTGTTTTTT. Its translation: CASSPDRDRTGELFF.